This TCR beta chain originates from a study of STAT3 mutations in large granular lymphocyte leukemia. Study details: Over half of T-LGLL patients had one or more immunosuppressive regimens.

Study observations and caveats: In about 30% of the 18 patients, new TCR clonotypes emerged after therapy. Variable sampling intervals and differing treatment regimens complicated linking therapy response to TCR clonal burden changes. At least one immunodominant TCR beta clonotype appeared in every T-cell large granular lymphocyte leukemia patient. Suggested: STAT3 mutation was not the ancestral event for these clonal expansions.

Data came from immunoSEQ multiplex PCR; TCRdb stores just in-frame clones and leaves some out. This table holds tens of thousands of clones, 94% found once. This clone was seen a single time. Its specificity is unknown. The TCR originated in a man aged 35-49 years with T-cell large granular lymphocyte leukemia. Some clones in this sample may be carry-over from other donors' samples. The sequenced sample consisted of peripheral blood mononuclear cells.

In DNA form, the CDR3 reads TGCGCCAGCAGCCAAGATCGGACTAGCGGGGGCACGCAGTATTTT. Translated, it gives CASSQDRTSGGTQYF. The chain couples TRBV4-3 to TRBJ2-3, with 13 positions matching TRBD2. Losses at the gene ends were 0 bases for V and 9 bases for J; bases not matched to a gene: 3. In germline, CDR1 is LGHNA, CDR2 YSLEER. CDR3 length: 15 amino acids.